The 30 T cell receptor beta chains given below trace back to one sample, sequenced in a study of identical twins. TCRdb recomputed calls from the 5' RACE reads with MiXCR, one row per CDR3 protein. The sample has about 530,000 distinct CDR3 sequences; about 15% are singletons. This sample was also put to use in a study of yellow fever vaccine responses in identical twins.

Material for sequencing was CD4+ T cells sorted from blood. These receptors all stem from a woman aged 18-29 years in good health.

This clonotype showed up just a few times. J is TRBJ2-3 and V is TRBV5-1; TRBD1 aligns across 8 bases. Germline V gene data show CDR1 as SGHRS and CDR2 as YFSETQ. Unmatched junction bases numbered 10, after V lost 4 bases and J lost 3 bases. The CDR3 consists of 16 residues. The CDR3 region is CASSGQGRSFTDTQYF. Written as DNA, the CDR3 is TGCGCCAGCAGCGGACAGGGTAGAAGTTTTACAGATACGCAGTATTTT.

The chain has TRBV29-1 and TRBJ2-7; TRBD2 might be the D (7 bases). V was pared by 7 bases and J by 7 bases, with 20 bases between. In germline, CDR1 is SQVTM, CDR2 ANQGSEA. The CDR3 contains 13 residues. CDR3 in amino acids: CSAGGGSPREQYF. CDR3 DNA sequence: TGCAGCGCTGGGGGCGGGAGCCCTCGGGAGCAGTACTTC.

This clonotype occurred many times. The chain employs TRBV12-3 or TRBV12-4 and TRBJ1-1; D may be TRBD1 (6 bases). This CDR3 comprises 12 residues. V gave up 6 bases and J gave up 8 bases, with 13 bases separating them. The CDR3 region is CASSLFGTEAFF. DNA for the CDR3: TGTGCCAGCAGCCTATTCGGGACAGAAGCTTTCTTT.

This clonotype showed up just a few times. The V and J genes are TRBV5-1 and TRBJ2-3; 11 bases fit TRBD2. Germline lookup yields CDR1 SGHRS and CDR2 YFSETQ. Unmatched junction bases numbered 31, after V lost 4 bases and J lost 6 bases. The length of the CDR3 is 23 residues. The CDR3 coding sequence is TGCGCCAGCAGCCCAGATGCCGGATCCTTTTTCTCTCGACTAGCGGGGTACTTTGATACGCAGTATTTT. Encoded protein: CASSPDAGSFFSRLAGYFDTQYF.

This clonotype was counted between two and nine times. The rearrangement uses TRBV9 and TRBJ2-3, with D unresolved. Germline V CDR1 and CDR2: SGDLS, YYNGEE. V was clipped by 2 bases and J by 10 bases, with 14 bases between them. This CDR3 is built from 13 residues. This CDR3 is CASSVWAKPPQYF. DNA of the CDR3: TGTGCCAGCAGCGTGTGGGCCAAGCCTCCGCAGTATTTT. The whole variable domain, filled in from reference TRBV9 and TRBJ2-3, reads DSGVTQTPKHLITATGQRVTLRCSPRSGDLSVYWYQQSLDQGLQFLIQYYNGEERAKGNILERFSAQQFPDLHSELNLSSLELGDSALYFCASSVWAKPPQYFGPGTRLTVL.

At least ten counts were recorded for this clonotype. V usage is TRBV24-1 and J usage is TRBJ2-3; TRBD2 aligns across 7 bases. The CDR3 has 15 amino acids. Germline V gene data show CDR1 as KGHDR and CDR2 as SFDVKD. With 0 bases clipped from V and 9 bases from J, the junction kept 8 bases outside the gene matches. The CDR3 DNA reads TGTGCCACCAGTGATTTGCACGCGGGAGTAGGGACGCAGTATTTT. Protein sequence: CATSDLHAGVGTQYF.

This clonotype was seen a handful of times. In nucleotides, the CDR3 is TGTGCCACCAGCGGAGGCGGACAGGGGGCAGATACGCAGTATTTT. Translating gives CATSGGGQGADTQYF. The rearrangement joins TRBV15 to TRBJ2-3, with TRBD1 identical over 10 bases. The CDR3 runs 15 residues. Germline V gives CDR1 LNHNV, CDR2 YYDKDF (reference sequence). Losses at the gene ends were 5 bases for V and 4 bases for J; bases not matched to a gene: 6.

CDR3 amino acids: CASSLGARRDTGELFF. In DNA, the CDR3 is TGTGCCAGCAGCCTGGGGGCAAGACGAGACACCGGGGAGCTGTTTTTT. V usage is TRBV12-3 or TRBV12-4 and J usage is TRBJ2-2, with D perhaps TRBD1 (6 bases). V lost 6 bases to trimming and J lost 3 bases, with 17 bases between them. This CDR3 has 16 amino acids.

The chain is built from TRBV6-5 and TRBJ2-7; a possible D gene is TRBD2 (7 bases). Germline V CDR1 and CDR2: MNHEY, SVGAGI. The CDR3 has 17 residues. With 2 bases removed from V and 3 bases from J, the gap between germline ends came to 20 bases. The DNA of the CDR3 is TGTGCCAGCAGTTACCGTGACTCAGGGGAGGGGTACTACGAGCAGTACGTC. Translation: CASSYRDSGEGYYEQYV.

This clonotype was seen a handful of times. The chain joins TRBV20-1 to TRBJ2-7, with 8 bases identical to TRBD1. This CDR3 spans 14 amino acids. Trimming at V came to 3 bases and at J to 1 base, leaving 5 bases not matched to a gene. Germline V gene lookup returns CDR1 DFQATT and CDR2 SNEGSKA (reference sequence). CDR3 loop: CSASPGTGSYEQYV. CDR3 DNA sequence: TGCAGTGCTAGCCCCGGGACAGGATCCTACGAGCAGTACGTC.

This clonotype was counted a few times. The CDR3 loop reads CSAPPPSFAETQYF. DNA of the CDR3: TGCAGTGCTCCCCCCCCTAGCTTCGCAGAGACCCAGTACTTC. The chain is built from TRBV20-1 and TRBJ2-5; TRBD2 is a possible D gene (5 bases). V was cut by 5 bases and J by 4 bases, with 17 bases left in between. This CDR3 has 14 amino acids. Germline CDR1 DFQATT, CDR2 SNEGSKA (reference sequence).

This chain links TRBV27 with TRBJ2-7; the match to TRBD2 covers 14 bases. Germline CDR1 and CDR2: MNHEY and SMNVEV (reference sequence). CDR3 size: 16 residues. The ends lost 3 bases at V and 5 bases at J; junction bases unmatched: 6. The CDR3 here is CASSFWTSGRNNEQYF. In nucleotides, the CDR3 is TGTGCCAGCAGTTTCTGGACTAGCGGGAGGAACAACGAGCAGTACTTC.

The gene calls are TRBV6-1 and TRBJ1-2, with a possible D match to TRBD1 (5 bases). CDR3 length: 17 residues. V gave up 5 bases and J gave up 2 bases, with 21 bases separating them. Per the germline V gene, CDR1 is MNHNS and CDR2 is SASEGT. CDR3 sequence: CASSQHTGRTKNYGYTF. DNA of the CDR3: TGTGCCAGCAGTCAGCATACTGGCAGGACAAAGAACTATGGCTACACCTTC.

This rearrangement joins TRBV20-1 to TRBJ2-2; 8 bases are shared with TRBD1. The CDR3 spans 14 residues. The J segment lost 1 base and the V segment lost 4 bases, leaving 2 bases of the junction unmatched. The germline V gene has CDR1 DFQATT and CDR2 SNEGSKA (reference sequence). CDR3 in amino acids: CSANGQGNTGELFF. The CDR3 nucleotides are TGCAGTGCTAACGGACAGGGGAACACCGGGGAGCTGTTTTTT.

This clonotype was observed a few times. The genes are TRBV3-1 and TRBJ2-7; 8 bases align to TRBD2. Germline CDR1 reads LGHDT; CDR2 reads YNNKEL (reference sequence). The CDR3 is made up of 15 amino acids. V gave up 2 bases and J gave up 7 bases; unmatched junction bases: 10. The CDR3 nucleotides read TGTGCCAGCAGCCAATCAACTAGCGGAAGGGGAGAGCAGTACTTC. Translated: CASSQSTSGRGEQYF.

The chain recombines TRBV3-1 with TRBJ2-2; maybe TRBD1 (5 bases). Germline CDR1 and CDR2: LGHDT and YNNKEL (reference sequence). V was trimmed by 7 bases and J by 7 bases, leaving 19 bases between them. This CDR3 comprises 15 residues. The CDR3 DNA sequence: TGTGCCAGCACCTTACGCACAGGCTGGGGCGGGGAGCTGTTTTTT. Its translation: CASTLRTGWGGELFF.

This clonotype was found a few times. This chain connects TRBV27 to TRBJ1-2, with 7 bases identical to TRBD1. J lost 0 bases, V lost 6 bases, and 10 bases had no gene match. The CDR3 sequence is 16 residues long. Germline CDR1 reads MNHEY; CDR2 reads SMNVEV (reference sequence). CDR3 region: CASSRQGQLANYGYTF. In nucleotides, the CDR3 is TGTGCCAGCAGCCGACAGGGACAGTTAGCTAACTATGGCTACACCTTC.

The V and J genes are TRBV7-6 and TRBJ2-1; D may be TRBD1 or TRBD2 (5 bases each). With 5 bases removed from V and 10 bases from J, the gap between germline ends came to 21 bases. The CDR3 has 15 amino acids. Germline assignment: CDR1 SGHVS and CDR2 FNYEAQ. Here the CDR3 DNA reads TGTGCCAGCAGCCCCAGGGATTTTGGAGGCTGGGAGCAGTTCTTC. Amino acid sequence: CASSPRDFGGWEQFF.

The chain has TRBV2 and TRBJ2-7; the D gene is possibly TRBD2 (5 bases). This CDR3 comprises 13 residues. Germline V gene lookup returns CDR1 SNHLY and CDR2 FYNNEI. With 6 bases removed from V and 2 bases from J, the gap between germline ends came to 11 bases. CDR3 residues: CASRRTQAYEQYV. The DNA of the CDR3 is TGTGCCAGCAGAAGGACTCAGGCCTACGAGCAGTACGTC.

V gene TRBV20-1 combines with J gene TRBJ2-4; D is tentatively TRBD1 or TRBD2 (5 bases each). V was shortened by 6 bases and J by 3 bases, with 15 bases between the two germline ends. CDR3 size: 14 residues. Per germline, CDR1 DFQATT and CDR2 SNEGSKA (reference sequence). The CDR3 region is CSAQVPRGKNIQYF. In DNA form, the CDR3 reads TGCAGTGCCCAGGTCCCGAGGGGCAAAAACATTCAGTACTTC.

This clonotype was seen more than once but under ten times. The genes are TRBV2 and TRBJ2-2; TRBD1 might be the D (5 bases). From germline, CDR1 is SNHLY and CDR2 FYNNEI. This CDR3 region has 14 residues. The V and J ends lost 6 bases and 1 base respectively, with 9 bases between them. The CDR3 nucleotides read TGTGCCAGCAGATATCAGGGGAACACCGGGGAGCTGTTTTTT. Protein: CASRYQGNTGELFF. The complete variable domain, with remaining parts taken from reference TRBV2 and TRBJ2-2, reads EPEVTQTPSHQVTQMGQEVILRCVPISNHLYFYWYRQILGQKVEFLVSFYNNEISEKSEIFDDQFSVERPDGSNFTLKIRSTKLEDSAMYFCASRYQGNTGELFFGEGSRLTVL.

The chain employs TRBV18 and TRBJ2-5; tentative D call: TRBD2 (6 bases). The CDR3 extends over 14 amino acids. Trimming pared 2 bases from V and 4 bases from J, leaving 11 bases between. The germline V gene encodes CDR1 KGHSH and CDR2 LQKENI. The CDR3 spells CASSPEDYPETQYF. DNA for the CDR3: TGTGCCAGCTCACCAGAGGACTACCCAGAGACCCAGTACTTC. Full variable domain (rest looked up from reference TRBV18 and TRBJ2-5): NAGVMQNPRHLVRRRGQEARLRCSPMKGHSHVYWYRQLPEEGLKFMVYLQKENIIDESGMPKERFSAEFPKEGPSILRIQQVVRGDSAAYFCASSPEDYPETQYFGPGTRLLVL.

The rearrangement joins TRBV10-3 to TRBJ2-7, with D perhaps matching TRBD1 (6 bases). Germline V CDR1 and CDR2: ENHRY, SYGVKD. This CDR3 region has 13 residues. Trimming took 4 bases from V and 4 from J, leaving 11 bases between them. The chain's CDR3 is CAISGTGSYEQYF. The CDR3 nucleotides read TGTGCCATCAGTGGTACAGGGTCATACGAGCAGTACTTC.

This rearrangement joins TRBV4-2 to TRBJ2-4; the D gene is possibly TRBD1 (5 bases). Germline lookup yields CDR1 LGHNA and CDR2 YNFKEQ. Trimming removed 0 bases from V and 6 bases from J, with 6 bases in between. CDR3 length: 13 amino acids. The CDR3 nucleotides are TGTGCCAGCAGCCAAGAGCAGGGAAACATTCAGTACTTC. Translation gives CASSQEQGNIQYF.

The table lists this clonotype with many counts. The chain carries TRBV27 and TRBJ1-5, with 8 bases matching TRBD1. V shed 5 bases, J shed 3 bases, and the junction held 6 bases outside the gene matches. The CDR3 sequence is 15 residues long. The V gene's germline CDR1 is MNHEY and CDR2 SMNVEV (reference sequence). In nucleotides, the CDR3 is TGTGCCAGCAGTGGACAGGGATCAAACAATCAGCCCCAGCATTTT. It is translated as CASSGQGSNNQPQHF.

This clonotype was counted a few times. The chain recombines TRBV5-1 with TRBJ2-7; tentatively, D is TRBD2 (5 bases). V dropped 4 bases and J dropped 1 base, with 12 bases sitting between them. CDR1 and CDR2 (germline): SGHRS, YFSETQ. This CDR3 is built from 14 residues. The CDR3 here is CASSPGRDSYEQYV. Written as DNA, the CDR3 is TGCGCCAGCAGCCCCGGACGGGATTCCTACGAGCAGTACGTC.

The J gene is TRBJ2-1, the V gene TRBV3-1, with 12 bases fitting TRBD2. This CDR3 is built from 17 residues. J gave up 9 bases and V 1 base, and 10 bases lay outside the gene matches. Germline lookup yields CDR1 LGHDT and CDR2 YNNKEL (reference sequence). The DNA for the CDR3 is TGTGCCAGCAGCCAAGGGTTATCAGGACTAGCGGGAACTGAGCAGTTCTTC. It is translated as CASSQGLSGLAGTEQFF.

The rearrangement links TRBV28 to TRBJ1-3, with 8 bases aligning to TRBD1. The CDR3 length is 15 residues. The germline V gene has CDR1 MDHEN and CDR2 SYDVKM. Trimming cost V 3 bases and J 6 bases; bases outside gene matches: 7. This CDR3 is CASSFAGQAENTIYF. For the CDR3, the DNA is TGTGCCAGCAGTTTCGCGGGACAGGCCGAAAACACCATATATTTT.

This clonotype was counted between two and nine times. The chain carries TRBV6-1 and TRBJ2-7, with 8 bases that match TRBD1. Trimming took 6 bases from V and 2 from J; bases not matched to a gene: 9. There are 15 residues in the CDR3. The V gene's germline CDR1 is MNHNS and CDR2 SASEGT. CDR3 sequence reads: CASSRDRGVAYEQYF. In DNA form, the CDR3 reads TGTGCCAGCAGCCGTGACAGGGGAGTTGCCTACGAGCAGTACTTC.

This CDR3 is CASSSTSLLVEQFF. The CDR3 region has the DNA TGTGCCAGCAGTTCGACTAGTCTCCTCGTTGAGCAGTTCTTC. The V gene is TRBV27, the J gene TRBJ2-1; D may be TRBD2 (6 bases). Trimming shortened V by 4 bases and J by 9 bases, and 16 bases separated the two germline ends. Germline V gene sequence: CDR1 MNHEY, CDR2 SMNVEV (reference sequence). The CDR3 is 14 residues long.